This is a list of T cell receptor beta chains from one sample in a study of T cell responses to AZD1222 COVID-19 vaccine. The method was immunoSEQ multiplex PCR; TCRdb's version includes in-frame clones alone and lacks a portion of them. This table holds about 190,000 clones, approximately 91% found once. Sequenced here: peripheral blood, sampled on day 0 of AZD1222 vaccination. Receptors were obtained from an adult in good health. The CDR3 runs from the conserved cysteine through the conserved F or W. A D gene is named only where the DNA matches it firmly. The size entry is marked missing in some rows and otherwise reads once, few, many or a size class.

CASSLQGSTEAFF | TGTGCCAGCAGTTTACAGGGGTCTACTGAAGCTTTCTTT | TRBJ1-1 | . | TRBV12-3/TRBV12-4 | .
CASSLSGTLEAFF | TGTGCCAGCAGTTTATCAGGGACCCTTGAAGCTTTCTTT | TRBJ1-1 | . | TRBV28 | .
CATSGTASTGELFF | TGTGCCACCAGTGGGACGGCGAGCACCGGGGAGCTGTTTTTT | TRBJ2-2 | . | TRBV24-1 | .
CASWGRGFYEQYF | TGTGCCAGTTGGGGCAGGGGATTCTACGAGCAGTACTTC | TRBJ2-7 | . | TRBV27 | few
CASSSARRTSSYEQYF | TGTGCCAGCAGTTCGGCCCGACGGACCTCCTCCTACGAGCAGTACTTC | TRBJ2-7 | . | TRBV27 | .
CASSINRDSEAFF | TGTGCCAGCAGCATAAACCGGGACAGTGAAGCTTTCTTT | TRBJ1-1 | TRBD1 | TRBV7-3 | .
CASKIPGDQPQHF | TGTGCCAGTAAAATCCCTGGGGATCAGCCCCAGCATTTT | TRBJ1-5 | . | TRBV19 | .
CATSREVYSGNTIYF | TGTGCCACCAGCAGAGAAGTCTACTCTGGAAACACCATATATTTT | TRBJ1-3 | . | TRBV15 | .
CASRQGSGYTF | TGTGCCAGCAGACAGGGTAGTGGCTACACCTTC | TRBJ1-2 | . | TRBV12-3/TRBV12-4 | .
CASSSGGEKLFF | TGTGCCAGCAGTTCTGGAGGCGAGAAACTGTTTTTT | TRBJ1-4 | . | TRBV28 | .
CASSEARGPTEAFF | TGTGCCAGCAGTGAAGCCCGGGGGCCCACTGAAGCTTTCTTT | TRBJ1-1 | . | TRBV6-1 | .
CASSGEGYNEQFF | TGTGCCAGCAGTGGTGAGGGTTACAATGAGCAGTTCTTC | TRBJ2-1 | . | TRBV6-2/TRBV6-3 | once
CASSLDDRGAHNEQFF | TGTGCCAGCAGCTTGGATGACAGGGGGGCCCACAATGAGCAGTTCTTC | TRBJ2-1 | TRBD1 | TRBV5-5 | .
CASSSGQGALVGAFF | TGTGCCAGTAGTTCTGGACAGGGGGCGTTGGTTGGAGCTTTCTTT | TRBJ1-1 | TRBD1 | TRBV19 | .
CATSARDSGVTEAFF | TGTGCCACCAGCGCCCGGGACAGCGGGGTCACTGAAGCTTTCTTT | TRBJ1-1 | TRBD1 | TRBV15 | .
CASSYSGPGNTIYF | TGTGCCAGCAGTTACTCGGGGCCTGGAAACACCATATATTTT | TRBJ1-3 | . | TRBV6-2/TRBV6-3 | .
CASSILKPYEQYF | TGTGCCAGCAGTATACTTAAGCCCTACGAGCAGTACTTC | TRBJ2-7 | . | TRBV28 | once
CASSKTGRNTEAFF | TGTGCCAGCAGCAAAACCGGCAGGAACACTGAAGCTTTCTTT | TRBJ1-1 | . | TRBV21-1 | .
CASSLGVAGAIYNEQFF | TGTGCCAGCAGCTTAGGGGTAGCGGGGGCGATCTACAATGAGCAGTTCTTC | TRBJ2-1 | TRBD2 | TRBV11-3 | .
CASSSYPTSGANYEQYF | TGCGCCAGCAGCTCCTACCCGACTAGCGGGGCTAACTACGAGCAGTACTTC | TRBJ2-7 | TRBD2 | TRBV5-1 | .
CASSSQGASYEQYF | TGCGCCAGCAGCTCCCAGGGGGCCAGCTACGAGCAGTACTTC | TRBJ2-7 | TRBD1 | TRBV5-1 | .
CASSQGWTSGGATDTQYF | TGCGCCAGCAGCCAAGGGTGGACTAGCGGGGGGGCCACAGATACGCAGTATTTT | TRBJ2-3 | TRBD2 | TRBV4-1 | .
CASSLSLAVGELFF | TGCGCCAGCAGCTTATCTCTAGCTGTCGGGGAGCTGTTTTTT | TRBJ2-2 | . | TRBV5-1 | .
CASRVDLNSPLHF | TGTGCCAGCAGGGTCGATCTAAATTCACCCCTCCACTTT | TRBJ1-6 | . | TRBV2 | .
CATSRDGRNEKLFF | TGTGCCACCAGCAGAGACGGGCGAAATGAAAAACTGTTTTTT | TRBJ1-4 | . | TRBV15 | .
CASSPRGGQPQHF | TGTGCCAGCAGTCCCCGGGGGGGACAGCCCCAGCATTTT | TRBJ1-5 | . | TRBV3-1/TRBV3-2 | few
CASSYLGQGNPSGYSYEQYF | TGCGCCAGCAGCTACTTGGGACAGGGGAATCCTAGCGGATACTCCTACGAGCAGTACTTC | TRBJ2-7 | TRBD1 | TRBV5-1 | .
CASSLRQHSGANVLTF | TGTGCCAGCAGCTTAAGGCAGCACTCTGGGGCCAACGTCCTGACTTTC | TRBJ2-6 | . | TRBV7-2 | once
CASSTASRETRPLGRYGYTF | TGTGCCAGTAGTACAGCTTCACGGGAGACCAGACCCCTCGGTCGCTATGGCTACACCTTC | TRBJ1-2 | . | TRBV19 | .
CASSFGDEAFF | TGTGCCAGCAGTTTTGGGGATGAAGCTTTCTTT | TRBJ1-1 | . | TRBV12-3/TRBV12-4 | few
CASNMGGGGQPQHF | TGTGCCAGCAACATGGGGGGAGGTGGTCAGCCCCAGCATTTT | TRBJ1-5 | . | TRBV5-8 | .
CASSLGREAFF | TGTGCCAGCAGCTTAGGACGTGAAGCTTTCTTT | TRBJ1-1 | . | TRBV11-2 | .
CASIDRMNSGANVLTF | TGTGCCAGCATCGACCGTATGAACTCTGGGGCCAACGTCCTGACTTTC | TRBJ2-6 | . | TRBV11-1 | once
CASSTGTASTDTQYF | TGTGCCAGCAGCACCGGGACAGCTAGCACAGATACGCAGTATTTT | TRBJ2-3 | TRBD1 | TRBV2 | .
CASSSPPGYTF | TGTGCCAGCAGTTCCCCCCCTGGCTACACCTTC | TRBJ1-2 | . | TRBV6-1 | .
CASSTGGTDTQYF | TGCGCCAGCAGCACAGGGGGCACAGATACGCAGTATTTT | TRBJ2-3 | TRBD1 | TRBV5-1 | once
CASSFFREAPYEQYF | TGCGCCAGCAGCTTCTTCAGGGAGGCCCCCTACGAGCAGTACTTC | TRBJ2-7 | . | TRBV5-1 | .
CASSPRTSGVPHIQYF | TGTGCCAGCAGCCCCAGGACTAGCGGGGTCCCTCACATTCAGTACTTC | TRBJ2-4 | TRBD2 | TRBV5-4 | once
CASSSNRDRIRDTQYF | TGTGCCAGCAGCTCGAACCGGGACAGGATCAGAGATACGCAGTATTTT | TRBJ2-3 | TRBD1 | TRBV7-9 | .
CSASTGSEQYF | TGCAGTGCTAGTACAGGGAGCGAGCAGTACTTC | TRBJ2-7 | . | TRBV20-1 | .
CASSLAWAGGSSEAFF | TGTGCCAGCAGCTTAGCGTGGGCAGGGGGAAGTTCTGAAGCTTTCTTT | TRBJ1-1 | TRBD1 | TRBV7-9 | .
CASARTGAVDEQYF | TGTGCCAGCGCTCGGACAGGGGCTGTGGACGAGCAGTACTTC | TRBJ2-7 | TRBD1 | TRBV9 | .
CSASRTGAPDTEAFF | TGCAGTGCTAGTAGGACAGGGGCCCCGGACACTGAAGCTTTCTTT | TRBJ1-1 | TRBD1 | TRBV20-1 | .
CASRGKDGYTF | TGTGCCAGCAGGGGGAAGGATGGCTACACCTTC | TRBJ1-2 | . | TRBV27 | .
CASSRGRGLVYEQYF | TGTGCCAGCAGCCGCGGGAGGGGCCTAGTTTACGAGCAGTACTTC | TRBJ2-7 | TRBD2 | TRBV7-8 | .
CASSLRRQENSPLHF | TGTGCCAGCAGCTTGAGGCGTCAGGAAAATTCACCCCTCCACTTT | TRBJ1-6 | . | TRBV5-4 | .
CASSPGPGETQYF | TGTGCCAGCAGCCCAGGTCCAGGGGAGACCCAGTACTTC | TRBJ2-5 | . | TRBV7-9 | .
CASSEAGGNTEAFF | TGCGCCAGCAGCGAAGCCGGGGGGAACACTGAAGCTTTCTTT | TRBJ1-1 | . | TRBV5-1 | once
CASSQDGGNYNEQFF | TGCGCCAGCAGCCAAGATGGCGGGAATTACAATGAGCAGTTCTTC | TRBJ2-1 | . | TRBV4-3 | .
CASSHREGTYEQYF | TGCGCCAGCAGCCATAGGGAGGGTACCTACGAGCAGTACTTC | TRBJ2-7 | TRBD2 | TRBV4-1 | .
CASSVEVGLSGNTIYF | TGTGCCAGCAGCGTAGAGGTAGGGCTTTCTGGAAACACCATATATTTT | TRBJ1-3 | . | TRBV9 | once
CASSPGLNEKLFF | TGTGCCAGCAGCCCGGGCCTGAATGAAAAACTGTTTTTT | TRBJ1-4 | . | TRBV3-1/TRBV3-2 | .